This is a list of T cell receptor beta chains from one sample in a study of beta chain features in type 1 diabetes. Assay used: immunoSEQ multiplex PCR; TCRdb lists only in-frame clones, some missing. Here the sample spans about 240,000 clones, approximately 15% being singletons. The material sequenced was naive CD4+ T cells from blood. The receptors shown here come from a man aged 25-40 years with type 1 diabetes. Each CDR3 is given with its conserved first and last residue. D genes are given only for firm matches. Rows may omit the clone size; those that give it use once, few, many or a size class.

clone size: few; V gene: TRBV6-6; D gene: .; J gene: TRBJ1-5; CDR3 DNA: TGTGCCAGCACGCGCTCTGATAGCAATCAGCCCCAGCATTTT; CDR3 protein: CASTRSDSNQPQHF
clone size: .; V gene: TRBV30; D gene: .; J gene: TRBJ1-2; CDR3 DNA: TGTGCCTGGAGTGTACGGTTTACTAACTATGGCTACACCTTC; CDR3 protein: CAWSVRFTNYGYTF
clone size: few; V gene: TRBV6-5; D gene: .; J gene: TRBJ1-2; CDR3 DNA: TGTGCCAGCAGTTACGAACAGGGTTCCGTCTATGGCTACACCTTC; CDR3 protein: CASSYEQGSVYGYTF
clone size: .; V gene: TRBV18; D gene: TRBD1; J gene: TRBJ1-5; CDR3 DNA: TGTGCCAGCTCATCGGGACAGGCATACGGACCCCAGCATTTT; CDR3 protein: CASSSGQAYGPQHF
clone size: .; V gene: TRBV5-6; D gene: .; J gene: TRBJ1-1; CDR3 DNA: TGTGCCAGCAGGAGAAGGGGACTGGACACTGAAGCTTTCTTT; CDR3 protein: CASRRRGLDTEAFF
clone size: few; V gene: TRBV5-1; D gene: .; J gene: TRBJ2-7; CDR3 DNA: TGCGCCAGCAGCGAGGAAAGAGGGAACGAGCAGTACTTC; CDR3 protein: CASSEERGNEQYF
clone size: .; V gene: TRBV6-5; D gene: .; J gene: TRBJ2-2; CDR3 DNA: TGTGCCAGCAGGGATGGACAGTTGAACACCGGGGAGCTGTTTTTT; CDR3 protein: CASRDGQLNTGELFF
clone size: few; V gene: TRBV21-1; D gene: .; J gene: TRBJ2-3; CDR3 DNA: TGTGCCGTCCAAGGGGCGACGAGCACAGATACGCAGTATTTT; CDR3 protein: CAVQGATSTDTQYF
clone size: .; V gene: TRBV5-4; D gene: .; J gene: TRBJ1-1; CDR3 DNA: TGTGCCAGCAGCTTGGCCGGAGGTGTAAACACTGAAGCTTTCTTT; CDR3 protein: CASSLAGGVNTEAFF
clone size: few; V gene: TRBV5-6; D gene: .; J gene: TRBJ2-5; CDR3 DNA: TGTGCCAGCAGCTTGGGGACAGTCCAAGAGACCCAGTACTTC; CDR3 protein: CASSLGTVQETQYF
clone size: .; V gene: TRBV6-5; D gene: .; J gene: TRBJ2-1; CDR3 DNA: TGTGCCAGCAGGGACTCCTCCCGGGACAATGAGCAGTTCTTC; CDR3 protein: CASRDSSRDNEQFF
clone size: few; V gene: TRBV6-6; D gene: .; J gene: TRBJ1-6; CDR3 DNA: TGTGCCAGCAGTGAGACAGGACCAATTTCACCCCTCCACTTT; CDR3 protein: CASSETGPISPLHF
clone size: .; V gene: TRBV6-5; D gene: TRBD1; J gene: TRBJ1-2; CDR3 DNA: TGTGCCAGCAGTTACTCCCGGACAGGACTCCCGTATGGCTACACCTTC; CDR3 protein: CASSYSRTGLPYGYTF
clone size: .; V gene: TRBV19; D gene: .; J gene: TRBJ2-6; CDR3 DNA: TGTGCCAGTAGACAGGGCCTCCCCTACTCTGGGGCCAACGTCCTGACTTTC; CDR3 protein: CASRQGLPYSGANVLTF
clone size: few; V gene: TRBV20-1; D gene: .; J gene: TRBJ1-1; CDR3 DNA: TGCAGTGCTAGGGCGACGGGGGAAGCTTTCTTT; CDR3 protein: CSARATGEAFF
clone size: .; V gene: TRBV5-6; D gene: TRBD1; J gene: TRBJ1-2; CDR3 DNA: TGTGCCAGCAGCCCCCTTGACAGGGGGCTTGGCTACACCTTC; CDR3 protein: CASSPLDRGLGYTF
clone size: few; V gene: TRBV5-1; D gene: TRBD1; J gene: TRBJ1-1; CDR3 DNA: TGCGCCAGCAGCTTGGTGGCAGGGGGCGTCACTGAAGCTTTCTTT; CDR3 protein: CASSLVAGGVTEAFF
clone size: few; V gene: TRBV5-4; D gene: .; J gene: TRBJ1-2; CDR3 DNA: TGTGCCAGCAGCTCCGGAGGGGTGGACTATGGCTACACCTTC; CDR3 protein: CASSSGGVDYGYTF
clone size: .; V gene: TRBV11-2; D gene: .; J gene: TRBJ1-1; CDR3 DNA: TGTGCCAGCAGCTTCGAGGTAACAAACACTGAAGCTTTCTTT; CDR3 protein: CASSFEVTNTEAFF
clone size: few; V gene: TRBV10-3; D gene: .; J gene: TRBJ2-5; CDR3 DNA: TGTGCCATCAGTGATACAAGAGAGACCCAGTACTTC; CDR3 protein: CAISDTRETQYF
clone size: few; V gene: TRBV6-1; D gene: TRBD1; J gene: TRBJ1-5; CDR3 DNA: TGTGCCAGCAGTGAACGGACAGGACGCAATCAGCCCCAGCATTTT; CDR3 protein: CASSERTGRNQPQHF
clone size: few; V gene: TRBV29-1; D gene: .; J gene: TRBJ1-2; CDR3 DNA: TGCAGCGTTGAAGCACCCCCGATCAGGGAAGGCTACACCTTC; CDR3 protein: CSVEAPPIREGYTF
clone size: .; V gene: TRBV9; D gene: .; J gene: TRBJ2-1; CDR3 DNA: TGTGCCAGCAGCGGTGTCCCGAGCAGGGCACGCAATGAGCAGTTCTTC; CDR3 protein: CASSGVPSRARNEQFF
clone size: few; V gene: TRBV11-2; D gene: .; J gene: TRBJ2-5; CDR3 DNA: TGTGCCAGCAGCTCAGGGGTGAAAGAGTACTTC; CDR3 protein: CASSSGVKEYF
clone size: few; V gene: TRBV6-1; D gene: .; J gene: TRBJ2-3; CDR3 DNA: TGTGCCAGCAGTGAAGAAGGAGCGGATGCTAGCACAGATACGCAGTATTTT; CDR3 protein: CASSEEGADASTDTQYF
clone size: few; V gene: TRBV7-9; D gene: TRBD1; J gene: TRBJ2-5; CDR3 DNA: TGTGCCAGCAGCTTAGCAGGGGGCGAGGAGACCCAGTACTTC; CDR3 protein: CASSLAGGEETQYF
clone size: few; V gene: TRBV9; D gene: .; J gene: TRBJ1-1; CDR3 DNA: TGTGCCAGCAGCGCTAGTCCGGGACAAGTGAACACTGAAGCTTTCTTT; CDR3 protein: CASSASPGQVNTEAFF
clone size: few; V gene: TRBV29-1; D gene: .; J gene: TRBJ1-5; CDR3 DNA: TGCAGCGTTCAACGCCCCGGGACTCAGAGACAGCATTTT; CDR3 protein: CSVQRPGTQRQHF
clone size: few; V gene: TRBV2; D gene: .; J gene: TRBJ1-6; CDR3 DNA: TGTGCCAGCGTAGCCAGTGGTGTACATAATTCACCCCTCCACTTT; CDR3 protein: CASVASGVHNSPLHF
clone size: .; V gene: TRBV30; D gene: .; J gene: TRBJ2-5; CDR3 DNA: TGTGCCTGGACTAGTCCAAGTACTAGGGAGACCCAGTACTTC; CDR3 protein: CAWTSPSTRETQYF
clone size: .; V gene: TRBV30; D gene: .; J gene: TRBJ1-1; CDR3 DNA: TGTGCCTTGGCTTCCCGGAGGCCCTTGAACACTGAAGCTTTCTTT; CDR3 protein: CALASRRPLNTEAFF
clone size: .; V gene: TRBV18; D gene: TRBD1; J gene: TRBJ1-1; CDR3 DNA: TGTGCCAGCTCACCGCCCAGGACAGGGCTGAACACTGAAGCTTTCTTT; CDR3 protein: CASSPPRTGLNTEAFF
clone size: .; V gene: TRBV7-6; D gene: .; J gene: TRBJ2-5; CDR3 DNA: TGTGCCAGCAGCCAACCAGGGGTAGAGACCCAGTACTTC; CDR3 protein: CASSQPGVETQYF
clone size: once; V gene: TRBV2; D gene: TRBD1; J gene: TRBJ1-2; CDR3 DNA: TGTGCCAGCAGTGTGACAGGGCCATATGGCTACACCTTC; CDR3 protein: CASSVTGPYGYTF
clone size: few; V gene: TRBV30; D gene: .; J gene: TRBJ1-2; CDR3 DNA: TGTGCCTGGCTAAACGGGAACTATGGCTACACCTTC; CDR3 protein: CAWLNGNYGYTF